The rows below give T cell receptor beta chains drawn from one sample of a study of T cell responses to AZD1222 COVID-19 vaccine. Some clones are missing from TCRdb's copy, which holds only in-frame ones; the method was immunoSEQ multiplex PCR. The sample has some 170,000 clones; approximately 90% are singletons. The sample consisted of peripheral blood, taken on day 0 of MenACWY control vaccination. The receptors come from an adult in good health. CDR3s include the opening cysteine and the closing phenylalanine or tryptophan. The D gene is left open where the match is weak.

j_call v_call d_call cdr3_aa
TRBJ1-1 TRBV7-2 - CASSRGTAVPMWTEAFF
TRBJ1-1 TRBV2 - CASEGPITEAFF
TRBJ2-1 TRBV24-1 - CATSDGPGQGFFGRDGDEQFF
TRBJ1-2 TRBV16 - CASSQSYANYGYTF
TRBJ1-1 TRBV7-9 - CASSYPGTVNTEAFF
TRBJ1-5 TRBV5-8 - CASSPLQPQHF
TRBJ1-6 TRBV7-2 - CASSFRSALHF
TRBJ2-7 TRBV14 - CASSGELAYEQYF
TRBJ1-6 TRBV2 - CASSEAGRPLHF
TRBJ2-7 TRBV14 - CASSRTERGEQYF
TRBJ2-7 TRBV4-1 TRBD2 CASSPLLAGHDEQYF
TRBJ1-1 TRBV5-8 - CASLKRAAGEAFF
TRBJ2-2 TRBV14 TRBD2 CASSQLAGVNTGELFF
TRBJ1-1 TRBV10-3 TRBD1 CAISEATGANTEAFF
TRBJ2-7 TRBV4-2 TRBD1 CASSPTGGTYEQYF
TRBJ1-1 TRBV28 - CASSPRDGGFVGAFF
TRBJ1-2 TRBV30 - CAWSGLGVSGYAYGYTF
TRBJ2-2 TRBV5-1 TRBD2 CASSHSGRAGELFF
TRBJ2-1 TRBV18 - CASSEGGANEQFF
TRBJ2-7 TRBV6-2/TRBV6-3 - CASSYGGMRDASYEQYF
TRBJ2-3 TRBV6-2/TRBV6-3 - CASSWGDTQYF
TRBJ2-3 TRBV18 - CASLPTNTAGRDTQYF
TRBJ1-1 TRBV24-1 - CATSAQDSQEAFF
TRBJ1-2 TRBV7-9 - CASSFRTVDGYTF
TRBJ2-1 TRBV5-1 - CASSLDGGDNEQFF
TRBJ1-4 TRBV7-9 TRBD1 CASSLSGQGDEKLFF
TRBJ2-7 TRBV4-2 - CASSESMITYEQYF
TRBJ1-6 TRBV30 - CACSEQYSPLHF
TRBJ2-5 TRBV3-1/TRBV3-2 - CASSHWGGETQYF
TRBJ1-2 TRBV11-2 - CASSPKSWTF
TRBJ2-1 TRBV7-9 TRBD2 CASSYGLARLRAYNEQFF
TRBJ2-7 TRBV14 TRBD1 CASSPWQGAYEQYF
TRBJ2-7 TRBV7-2 - CASSLRGQAFSYEQYF
TRBJ1-2 TRBV7-9 - CASGRDNLGYTF
TRBJ2-5 TRBV11-2 - CASSVSGQETQYF
TRBJ1-4 TRBV7-9 - CASSNPGRGEKLFF
TRBJ1-1 TRBV29-1 - CSVASAAMNTEAFF
TRBJ1-1 TRBV5-1 - CASSLAENTEAFF
TRBJ2-1 TRBV25-1 - CASSWTPYNEQFF
TRBJ1-5 TRBV28 TRBD1 CASSYDRGYPSNQPQHF